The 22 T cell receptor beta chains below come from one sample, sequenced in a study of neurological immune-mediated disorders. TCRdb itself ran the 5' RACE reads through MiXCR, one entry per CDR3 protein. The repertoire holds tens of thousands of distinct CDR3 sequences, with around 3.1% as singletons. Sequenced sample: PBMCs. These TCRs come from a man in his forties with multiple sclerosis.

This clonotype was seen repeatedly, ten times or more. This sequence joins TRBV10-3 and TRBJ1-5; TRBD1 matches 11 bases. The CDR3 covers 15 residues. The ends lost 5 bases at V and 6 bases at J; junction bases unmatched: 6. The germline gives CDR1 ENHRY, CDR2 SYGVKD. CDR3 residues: CAISPGQGGGQPQHF. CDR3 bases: TGTGCCATCAGTCCGGGACAGGGGGGAGGTCAGCCCCAGCATTTT.

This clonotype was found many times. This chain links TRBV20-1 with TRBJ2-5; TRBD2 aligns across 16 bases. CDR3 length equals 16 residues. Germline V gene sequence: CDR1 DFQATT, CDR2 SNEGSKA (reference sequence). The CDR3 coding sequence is TGCAGACCTGGGACTAGCGGGAGGGACGCCCAAGAGACCCAGTACTTC. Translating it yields CRPGTSGRDAQETQYF.

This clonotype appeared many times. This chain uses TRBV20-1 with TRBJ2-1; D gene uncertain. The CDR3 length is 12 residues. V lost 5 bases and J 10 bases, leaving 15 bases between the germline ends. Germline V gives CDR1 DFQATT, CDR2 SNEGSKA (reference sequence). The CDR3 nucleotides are TGCAGTGCTTCACGAGGCCCCGCGGAGCAGTTCTTC. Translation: CSASRGPAEQFF.

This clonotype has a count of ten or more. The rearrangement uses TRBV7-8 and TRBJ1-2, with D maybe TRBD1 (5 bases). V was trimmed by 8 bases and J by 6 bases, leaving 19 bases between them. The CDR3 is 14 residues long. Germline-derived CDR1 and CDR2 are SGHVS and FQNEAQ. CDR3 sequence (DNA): TGTGCCAGCTCGAACAGGAGGGATAGTCATGGCTACACCTTC. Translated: CASSNRRDSHGYTF.

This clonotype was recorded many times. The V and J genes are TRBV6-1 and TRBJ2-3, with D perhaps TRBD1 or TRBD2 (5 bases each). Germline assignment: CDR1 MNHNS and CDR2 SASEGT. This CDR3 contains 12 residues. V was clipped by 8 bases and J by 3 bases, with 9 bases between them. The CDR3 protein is CASGRETDTQYF. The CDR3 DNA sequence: TGTGCCAGCGGCAGGGAGACAGATACGCAGTATTTT.

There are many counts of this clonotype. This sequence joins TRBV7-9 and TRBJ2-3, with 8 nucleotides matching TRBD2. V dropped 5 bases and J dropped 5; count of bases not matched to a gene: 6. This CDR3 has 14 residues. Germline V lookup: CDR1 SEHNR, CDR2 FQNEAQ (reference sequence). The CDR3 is CASSPPLAGDTQYF. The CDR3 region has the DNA TGTGCCAGCAGCCCACCGCTAGCGGGAGATACGCAGTATTTT.

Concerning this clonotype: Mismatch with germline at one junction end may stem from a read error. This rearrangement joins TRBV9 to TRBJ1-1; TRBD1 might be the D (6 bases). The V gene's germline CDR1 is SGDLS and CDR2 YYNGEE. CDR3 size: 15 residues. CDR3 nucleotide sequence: TGTGCCAGCAGCGTTGCAGGGGCCCTGGACACTGCAGCTTTCTTT. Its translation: CASSVAGALDTAAFF.

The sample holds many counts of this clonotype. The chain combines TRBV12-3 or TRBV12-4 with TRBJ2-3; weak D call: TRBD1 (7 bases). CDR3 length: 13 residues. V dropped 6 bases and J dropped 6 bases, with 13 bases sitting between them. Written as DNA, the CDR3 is TGTGCCAGCAGGGAACAGGGGAGGGATACGCAGTATTTT. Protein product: CASREQGRDTQYF.

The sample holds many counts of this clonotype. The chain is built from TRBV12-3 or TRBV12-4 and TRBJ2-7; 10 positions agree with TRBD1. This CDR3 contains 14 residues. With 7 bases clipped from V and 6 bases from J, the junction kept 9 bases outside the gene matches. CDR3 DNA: TGTGCCAGCACCAGACAGGGGGCGGAGTCCGAGCAGTACTTC. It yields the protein CASTRQGAESEQYF.

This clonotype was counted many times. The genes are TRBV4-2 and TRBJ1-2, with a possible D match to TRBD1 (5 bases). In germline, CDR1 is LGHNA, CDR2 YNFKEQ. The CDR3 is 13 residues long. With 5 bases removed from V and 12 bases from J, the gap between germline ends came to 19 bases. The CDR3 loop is CASSEGKGRRDTF. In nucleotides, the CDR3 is TGTGCCAGCAGCGAGGGCAAGGGGAGGAGGGACACCTTC.

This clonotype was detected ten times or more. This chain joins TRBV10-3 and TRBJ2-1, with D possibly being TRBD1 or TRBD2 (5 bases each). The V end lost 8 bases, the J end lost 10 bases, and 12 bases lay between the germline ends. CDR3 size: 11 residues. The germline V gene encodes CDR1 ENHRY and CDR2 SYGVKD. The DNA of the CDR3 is TGTGCCATCCAGGGACCGGGGGAGCAGTTCTTC. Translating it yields CAIQGPGEQFF.

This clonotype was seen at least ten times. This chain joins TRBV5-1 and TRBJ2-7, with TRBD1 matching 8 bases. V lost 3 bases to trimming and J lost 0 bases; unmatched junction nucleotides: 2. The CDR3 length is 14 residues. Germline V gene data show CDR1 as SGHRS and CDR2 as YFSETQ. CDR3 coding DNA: TGCGCCAGCAGCTCGGGGACAGGCTCCTACGAGCAGTACTTC. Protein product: CASSSGTGSYEQYF.

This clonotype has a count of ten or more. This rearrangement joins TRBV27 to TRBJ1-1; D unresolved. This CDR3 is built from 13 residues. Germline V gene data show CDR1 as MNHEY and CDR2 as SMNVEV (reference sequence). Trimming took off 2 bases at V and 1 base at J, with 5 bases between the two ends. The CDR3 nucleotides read TGTGCCAGCAGTTTAGCAGCGAACACTGAAGCTTTCTTT. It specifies CASSLAANTEAFF.

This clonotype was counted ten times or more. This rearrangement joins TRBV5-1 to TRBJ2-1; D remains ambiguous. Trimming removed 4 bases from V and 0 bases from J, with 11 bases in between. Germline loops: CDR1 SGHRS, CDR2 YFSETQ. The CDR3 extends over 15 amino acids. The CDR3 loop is CASSPRQSSYNEQFF. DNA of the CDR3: TGCGCCAGCAGCCCTCGGCAGAGCTCCTACAATGAGCAGTTCTTC.

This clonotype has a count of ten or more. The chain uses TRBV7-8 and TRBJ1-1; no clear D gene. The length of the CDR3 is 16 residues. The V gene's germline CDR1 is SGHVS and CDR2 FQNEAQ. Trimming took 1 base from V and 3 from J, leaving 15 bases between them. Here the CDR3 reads CASSLVVGDAYTEAFF. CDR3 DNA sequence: TGTGCCAGCAGCTTAGTGGTGGGAGACGCATACACTGAAGCTTTCTTT.

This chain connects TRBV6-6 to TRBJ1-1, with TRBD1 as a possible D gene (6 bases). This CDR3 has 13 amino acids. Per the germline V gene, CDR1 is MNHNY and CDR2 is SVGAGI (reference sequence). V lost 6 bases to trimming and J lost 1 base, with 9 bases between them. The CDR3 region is CASRWGANTEAFF. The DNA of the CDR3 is TGTGCCAGCAGATGGGGGGCGAACACTGAAGCTTTCTTT.

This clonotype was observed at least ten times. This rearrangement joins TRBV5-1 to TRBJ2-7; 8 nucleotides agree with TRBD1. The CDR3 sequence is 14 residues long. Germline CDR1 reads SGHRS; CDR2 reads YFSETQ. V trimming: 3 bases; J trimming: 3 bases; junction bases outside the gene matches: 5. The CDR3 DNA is TGCGCCAGCAGCTCTCGACAGGGGAGCTACGAGCAGTACTTC. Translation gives CASSSRQGSYEQYF.

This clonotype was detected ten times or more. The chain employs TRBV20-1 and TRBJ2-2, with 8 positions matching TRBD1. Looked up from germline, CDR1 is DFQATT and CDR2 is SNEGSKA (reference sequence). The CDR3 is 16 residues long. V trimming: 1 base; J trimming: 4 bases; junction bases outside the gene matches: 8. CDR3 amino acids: CSARVGQGGLTGELFF. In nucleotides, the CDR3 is TGCAGTGCTAGAGTCGGACAGGGCGGACTCACCGGGGAGCTGTTTTTT.

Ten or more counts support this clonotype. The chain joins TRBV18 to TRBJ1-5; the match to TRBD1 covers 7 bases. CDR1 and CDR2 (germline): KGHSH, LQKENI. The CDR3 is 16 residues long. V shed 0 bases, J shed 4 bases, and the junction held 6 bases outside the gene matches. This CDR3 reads CASSPPGTVSNQPQHF. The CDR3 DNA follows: TGTGCCAGCTCACCACCTGGGACAGTCAGTAATCAGCCCCAGCATTTT.

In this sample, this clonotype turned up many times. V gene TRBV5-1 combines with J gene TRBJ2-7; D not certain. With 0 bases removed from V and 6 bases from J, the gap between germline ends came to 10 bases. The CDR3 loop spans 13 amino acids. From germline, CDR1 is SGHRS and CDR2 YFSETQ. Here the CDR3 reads CASSLVEGFEQYF. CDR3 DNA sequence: TGCGCCAGCAGCTTGGTCGAAGGGTTCGAGCAGTACTTC.

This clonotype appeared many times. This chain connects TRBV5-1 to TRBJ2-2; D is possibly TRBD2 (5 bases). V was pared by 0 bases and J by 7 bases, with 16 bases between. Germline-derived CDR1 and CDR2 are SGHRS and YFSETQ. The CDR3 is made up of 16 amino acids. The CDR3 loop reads CASSLERGRSVGELFF. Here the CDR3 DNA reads TGCGCCAGCAGCTTGGAACGGGGTAGGAGCGTCGGGGAGCTGTTTTTT. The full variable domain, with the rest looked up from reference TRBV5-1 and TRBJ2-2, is KAGVTQTPRYLIKTRGQQVTLSCSPISGHRSVSWYQQTPGQGLQFLFEYFSETQRNKGNFPGRFSGRQFSNSRSEMNVSTLELGDSALYLCASSLERGRSVGELFFGEGSRLTVL.

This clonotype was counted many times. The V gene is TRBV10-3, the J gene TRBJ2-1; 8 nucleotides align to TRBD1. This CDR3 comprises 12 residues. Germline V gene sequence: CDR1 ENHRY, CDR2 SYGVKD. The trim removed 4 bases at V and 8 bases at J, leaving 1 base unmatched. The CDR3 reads CAISGTGYEQFF. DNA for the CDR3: TGTGCCATCAGTGGGACAGGGTATGAGCAGTTCTTC.